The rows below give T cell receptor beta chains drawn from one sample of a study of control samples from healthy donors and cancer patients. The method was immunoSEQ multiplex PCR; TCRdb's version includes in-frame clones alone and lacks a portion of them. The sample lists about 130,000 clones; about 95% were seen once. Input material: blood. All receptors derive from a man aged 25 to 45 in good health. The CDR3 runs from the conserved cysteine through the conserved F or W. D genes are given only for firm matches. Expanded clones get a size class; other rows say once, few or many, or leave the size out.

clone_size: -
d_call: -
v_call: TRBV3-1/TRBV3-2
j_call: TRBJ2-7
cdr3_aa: CASSQEALYEQYF
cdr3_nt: TGTGCCAGCAGCCAAGAGGCCCTCTACGAGCAGTACTTC

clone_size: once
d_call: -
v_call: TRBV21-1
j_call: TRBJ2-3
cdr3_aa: CASSKGAGLGTDTQYF
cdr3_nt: TGTGCCAGCAGCAAAGGGGCGGGCCTGGGGACAGATACGCAGTATTTT

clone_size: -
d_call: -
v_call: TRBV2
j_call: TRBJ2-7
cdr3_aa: CASSDSYYEQYF
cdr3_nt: TGTGCCAGCAGTGACAGTTACTACGAGCAGTACTTC

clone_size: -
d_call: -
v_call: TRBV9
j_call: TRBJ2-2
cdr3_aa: CASSVFANTGELFF
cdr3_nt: TGTGCCAGTAGCGTCTTCGCGAACACCGGGGAGCTGTTTTTT

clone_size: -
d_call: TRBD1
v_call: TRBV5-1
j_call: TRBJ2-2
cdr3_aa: CASSFPGTGGTGELFF
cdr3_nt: TGCGCCAGCAGCTTCCCCGGGACAGGGGGAACCGGGGAGCTGTTTTTT

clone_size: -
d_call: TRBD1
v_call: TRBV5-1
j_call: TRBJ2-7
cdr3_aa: CASSLWTGGTYEQYF
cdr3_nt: TGCGCCAGCAGCTTGTGGACAGGGGGGACCTACGAGCAGTACTTC

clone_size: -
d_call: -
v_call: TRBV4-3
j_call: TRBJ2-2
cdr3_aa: CASSHRNTGELFF
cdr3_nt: TGCGCCAGCAGCCACCGGAACACCGGGGAGCTGTTTTTT

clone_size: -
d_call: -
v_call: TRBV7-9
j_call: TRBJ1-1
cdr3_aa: CASSPGQTEAFF
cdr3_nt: TGTGCCAGCAGCCCTGGACAGACTGAAGCTTTCTTT

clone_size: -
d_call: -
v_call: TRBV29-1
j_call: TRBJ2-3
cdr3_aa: CSVRGLGAWRDTQYF
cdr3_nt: TGCAGCGTCCGAGGTTTGGGGGCATGGAGGGATACGCAGTATTTT

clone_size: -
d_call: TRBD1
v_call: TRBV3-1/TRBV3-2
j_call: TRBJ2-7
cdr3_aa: CASSQAGGRRYEQYF
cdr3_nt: TGTGCCAGCAGCCAAGCAGGGGGAAGGCGTTACGAGCAGTACTTC

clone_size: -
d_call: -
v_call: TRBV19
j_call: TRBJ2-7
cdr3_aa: CASSMAGKTYEQYF
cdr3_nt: TGTGCCAGTAGTATGGCAGGGAAGACCTACGAGCAGTACTTC

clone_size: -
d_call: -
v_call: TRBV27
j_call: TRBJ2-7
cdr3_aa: CASSEPSGSDEQYF
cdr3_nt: TGTGCCAGCAGCGAACCGAGCGGTAGCGACGAGCAGTACTTC

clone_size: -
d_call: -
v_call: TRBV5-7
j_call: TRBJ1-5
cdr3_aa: CASSLERAPQHF
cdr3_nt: TGTGCCAGCAGCTTGGAGAGGGCGCCCCAGCATTTT

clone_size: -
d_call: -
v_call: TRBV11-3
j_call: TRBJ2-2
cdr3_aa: CASSFLPGELFF
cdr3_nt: TGTGCCAGCAGCTTCCTGCCCGGGGAGCTGTTTTTT

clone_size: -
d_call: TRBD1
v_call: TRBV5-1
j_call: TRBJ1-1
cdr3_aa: CASSLMGQSIMNTEAFF
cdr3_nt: TGCGCCAGCAGCTTGATGGGACAGTCAATTATGAACACTGAAGCTTTCTTT

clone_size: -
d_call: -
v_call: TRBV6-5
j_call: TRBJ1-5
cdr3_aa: CASSHGGDQPQHF
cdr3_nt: TGTGCCAGCAGTCACGGAGGTGATCAGCCCCAGCATTTT

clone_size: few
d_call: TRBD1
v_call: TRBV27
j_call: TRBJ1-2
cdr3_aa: CARRQGENYGYTF
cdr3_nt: TGTGCCAGAAGACAGGGGGAGAACTATGGCTACACCTTC

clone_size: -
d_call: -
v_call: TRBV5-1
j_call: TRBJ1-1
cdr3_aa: CASSLGPSKVTEAFF
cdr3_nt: TGCGCCAGCAGCCTGGGACCCTCGAAGGTCACTGAAGCTTTCTTT

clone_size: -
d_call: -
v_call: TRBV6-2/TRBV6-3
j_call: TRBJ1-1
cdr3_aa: CASSYYGIHTEAFF
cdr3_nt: TGTGCCAGCAGTTACTACGGGATTCACACTGAAGCTTTCTTT

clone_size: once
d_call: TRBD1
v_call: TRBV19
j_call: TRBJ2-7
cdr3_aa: CASSMGRQGSYEQYF
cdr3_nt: TGTGCCAGTAGTATGGGGAGACAGGGGTCCTACGAGCAGTACTTC

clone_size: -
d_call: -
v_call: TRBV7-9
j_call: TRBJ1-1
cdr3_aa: CASSLAPEAFF
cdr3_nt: TGTGCCAGCAGCTTAGCGCCCGAAGCTTTCTTT

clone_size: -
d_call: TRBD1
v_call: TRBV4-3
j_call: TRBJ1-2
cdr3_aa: CASSQNLGGQGNYGYTF
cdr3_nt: TGCGCCAGCAGCCAGAATCTCGGGGGACAGGGCAACTATGGCTACACCTTC

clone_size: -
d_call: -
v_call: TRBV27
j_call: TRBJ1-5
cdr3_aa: CASSSQNSNQPQHF
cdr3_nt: TGTGCCAGCAGTTCCCAGAATAGCAATCAGCCCCAGCATTTT

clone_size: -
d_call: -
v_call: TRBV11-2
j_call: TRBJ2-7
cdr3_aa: CASSLESSYEQYF
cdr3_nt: TGTGCCAGCAGCTTAGAATCTTCCTACGAGCAGTACTTC

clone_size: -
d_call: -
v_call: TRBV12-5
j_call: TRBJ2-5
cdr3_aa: CASGHGGLRVETQYF
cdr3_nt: TGTGCTAGTGGTCACGGGGGACTTCGGGTAGAGACCCAGTACTTC

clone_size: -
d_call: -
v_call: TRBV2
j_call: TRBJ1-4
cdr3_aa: CASSYRQPGRANEKLFF
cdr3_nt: TGTGCCAGCAGCTATCGACAACCAGGCCGGGCTAATGAAAAACTGTTTTTT

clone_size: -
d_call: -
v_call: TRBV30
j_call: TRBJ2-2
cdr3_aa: CAWSVGVVGGELFF
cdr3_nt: TGTGCCTGGAGTGTAGGAGTAGTAGGCGGGGAGCTGTTTTTT

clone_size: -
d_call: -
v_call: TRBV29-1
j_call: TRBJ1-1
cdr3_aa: CSVEVNTEAFF
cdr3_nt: TGCAGCGTTGAAGTAAACACTGAAGCTTTCTTT

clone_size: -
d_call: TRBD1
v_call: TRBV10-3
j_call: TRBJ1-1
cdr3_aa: CAISLGQGLNTEAFF
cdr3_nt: TGTGCCATCAGTTTAGGACAGGGACTGAACACTGAAGCTTTCTTT

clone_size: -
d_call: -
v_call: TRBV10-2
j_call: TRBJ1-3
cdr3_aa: CASSPTGSGGTIYF
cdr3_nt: TGCGCCAGCAGCCCGACAGGCTCTGGAGGGACCATATATTTT

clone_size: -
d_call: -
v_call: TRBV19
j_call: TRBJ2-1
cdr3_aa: CASSINAGALGNEQFF
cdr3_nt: TGTGCCAGTAGTATAAACGCGGGGGCGCTAGGAAATGAGCAGTTCTTC

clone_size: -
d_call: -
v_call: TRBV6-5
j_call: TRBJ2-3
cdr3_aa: CASRQGENTDTQYF
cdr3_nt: TGTGCCAGCAGACAGGGCGAAAACACAGATACGCAGTATTTT

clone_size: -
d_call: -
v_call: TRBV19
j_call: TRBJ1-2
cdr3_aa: CASSIKGPNYGYTF
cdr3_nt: TGTGCCAGTAGTATCAAGGGTCCTAACTATGGCTACACCTTC

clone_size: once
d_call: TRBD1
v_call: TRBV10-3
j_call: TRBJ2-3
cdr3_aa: CAISEPVLRDRGTDTQYF
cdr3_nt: TGTGCCATCAGTGAACCTGTGTTAAGGGACAGGGGCACAGATACGCAGTATTTT

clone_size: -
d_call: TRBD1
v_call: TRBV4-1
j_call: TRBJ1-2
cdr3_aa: CASSRGTGGNYGYTF
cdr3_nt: TGCGCCAGCAGCCGAGGGACAGGGGGTAACTATGGCTACACCTTC

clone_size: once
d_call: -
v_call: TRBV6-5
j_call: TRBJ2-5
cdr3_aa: CASSSPGGTQYF
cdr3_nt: TGTGCCAGCAGTTCCCCTGGGGGGACCCAGTACTTC

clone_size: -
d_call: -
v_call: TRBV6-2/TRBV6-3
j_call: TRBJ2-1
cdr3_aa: CASSGLDRSYNEQFF
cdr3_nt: TGTGCCAGCAGTGGCCTCGACAGGTCCTACAATGAGCAGTTCTTC

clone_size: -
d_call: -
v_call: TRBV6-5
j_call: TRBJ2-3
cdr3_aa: CASREPSGDTQYF
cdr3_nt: TGTGCCAGCAGGGAGCCCTCCGGAGATACGCAGTATTTT

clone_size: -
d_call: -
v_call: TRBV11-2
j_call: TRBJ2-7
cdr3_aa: CASSLAGDEQYF
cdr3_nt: TGTGCCAGCAGCTTAGCTGGGGACGAGCAGTACTTC

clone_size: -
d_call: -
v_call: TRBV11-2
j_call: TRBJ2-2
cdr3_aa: CASSFRDPNTGELFF
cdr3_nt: TGTGCCAGCAGCTTCCGTGACCCGAACACCGGGGAGCTGTTTTTT

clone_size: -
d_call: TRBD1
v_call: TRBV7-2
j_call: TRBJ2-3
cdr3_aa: CASSFQPLGTASTDTQYF
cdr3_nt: TGTGCCAGCAGCTTTCAGCCCCTTGGGACAGCAAGCACAGATACGCAGTATTTT

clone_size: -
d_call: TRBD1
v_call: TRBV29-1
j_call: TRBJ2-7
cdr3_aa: CSVTGVSSGFYEQYF
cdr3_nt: TGCAGCGTAACAGGGGTTTCTTCAGGCTTCTACGAGCAGTACTTC

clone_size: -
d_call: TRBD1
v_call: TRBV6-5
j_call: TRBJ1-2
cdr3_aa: CASSPDRAGYGYTF
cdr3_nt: TGTGCCAGCAGCCCGGACAGGGCGGGCTATGGCTACACCTTC

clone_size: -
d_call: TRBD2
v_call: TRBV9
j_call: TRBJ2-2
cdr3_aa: CASSVEERGPNQFF
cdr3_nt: TGTGCCAGCAGCGTAGAAGAGCGGGGGCCCAACCAGTTTTTT

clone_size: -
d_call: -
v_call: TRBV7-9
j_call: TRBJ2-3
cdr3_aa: CASSLGILQGRLRDTQYF
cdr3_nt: TGTGCCAGCAGCTTAGGAATCCTACAGGGACGGCTGAGAGATACGCAGTATTTT

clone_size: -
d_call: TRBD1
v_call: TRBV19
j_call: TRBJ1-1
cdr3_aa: CASSSLGTGVTEAFF
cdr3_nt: TGTGCCAGTAGTTCCTTAGGGACAGGGGTAACTGAAGCTTTCTTT

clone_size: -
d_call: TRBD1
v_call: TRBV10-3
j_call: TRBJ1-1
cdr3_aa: CAIRETGTEAFF
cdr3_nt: TGTGCCATCAGGGAGACAGGGACTGAAGCTTTCTTT

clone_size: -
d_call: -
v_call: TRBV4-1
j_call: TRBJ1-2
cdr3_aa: CASSRSPVDYGYTF
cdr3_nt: TGCGCCAGCAGCAGGAGCCCGGTGGACTATGGCTACACCTTC

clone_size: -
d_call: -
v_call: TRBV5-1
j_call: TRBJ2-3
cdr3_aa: CASSLAGNTQYF
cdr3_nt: TGCGCCAGCAGCTTGGCGGGTAATACGCAGTATTTT

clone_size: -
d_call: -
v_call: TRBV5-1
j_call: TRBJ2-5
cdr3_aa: CASSFQETQYF
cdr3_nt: TGCGCCAGCAGCTTCCAAGAGACCCAGTACTTC

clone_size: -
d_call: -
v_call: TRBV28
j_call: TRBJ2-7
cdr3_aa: CASSFSSPFSIRYEQYF
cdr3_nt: TGTGCCAGCAGTTTCTCTAGCCCCTTTTCCATAAGATACGAGCAGTACTTC